A single T cell receptor beta chain is shown here with its context. Its target is not known. V was pared by 4 bases and J by 7 bases, with 20 bases of the junction left unmatched. From germline, CDR1 is SGDLS and CDR2 YYNGEE. CDR3 length: 17 amino acids. This specimen comes from a study of cytotoxic CD8 clonotypes in ibrutinib-treated CLL. Broader study findings: Patients with sustained remission and those progressing were sampled at differing times.

Some clones are missing from TCRdb's copy, which holds only in-frame ones; the method was immunoSEQ multiplex PCR. The data hold almost 250,000 clones, with about three quarters observed a single time. J is TRBJ2-7 and V is TRBV9; 7 bases align to TRBD2. This receptor was obtained from a human donor with chronic lymphocytic leukemia. Material: PBMCs, obtained after 24 months of ibrutinib treatment. This CDR3 reads CASSPRAGAGPLREQYF. The CDR3, as DNA: TGTGCCAGCAGCCCTCGGGCGGGAGCGGGGCCCCTCCGAGAGCAGTACTTC. The full variable domain, its missing parts supplied by reference TRBV9 and TRBJ2-7, is DSGVTQTPKHLITATGQRVTLRCSPRSGDLSVYWYQQSLDQGLQFLIQYYNGEERAKGNILERFSAQQFPDLHSELNLSSLELGDSALYFCASSPRAGAGPLREQYFGPGTRLTVT.